Listed here are 14 T cell receptor beta chains from one sample, sequenced in a study of CD8+ T cells in alopecia areata. cDNA prepared by RNA extraction and subsequent reverse transcription served as the template for sequencing. TCRdb's table, derived via immunoSEQ multiplex PCR, lists solely in-frame clones and lacks some. In total the sample includes over 100,000 clones, none of them seen once. Sequencing input: lesional skin. These receptors all stem from a C3H/HeJ mouse with alopecia areata. This strain has MHC haplotype H2-k.

A word on this clone: Germline and genes: mouse. With the read ending 4 residues before the CDR3 end, the germline J gene is used to fill in that end. V gene TRBV14 combines with J gene TRBJ2-1; D gene ambiguous. Germline V gives CDR1 SGHDT, CDR2 FRDEAV. Trimming removed 2 bases at V and 0 bases at J, with 9 bases between. CDR3 size: 15 residues. Partial CDR3 DNA: TGTGCCAGCAGTTTACCCGACAATAACTATGCT. Protein sequence: CASSLPDNNYA. The whole CDR3 protein reads CASSLPDNNYAEQFF.

In its sample, this clone was seen a few times. Gene names denote mouse genes. Incomplete CDR3 DNA: TGTGCCAGCAGTCCCTGGACAGAAAACACCGGG. The encoded protein is CASSPWTENTG. The complete CDR3 sequence is CASSPWTENTGQLYF. This chain connects TRBV19 to TRBJ2-2; perhaps TRBD1 as D (6 bases). Read sequence stops 4 residues before the CDR3 end, and the germline J gene provides the missing end. Deletions cut 4 bases from V and 1 base from J, with 11 bases between. The CDR3 consists of 15 residues. CDR1 is FNHDT and CDR2 is SITEND in the germline V gene (reference sequence).

This clone was seen a handful of times. The listed genes are named as in mouse. Read sequence stops 4 residues before the CDR3 end, and the germline J gene provides the missing end. This rearrangement joins TRBV19 to TRBJ2-4, with 7 nucleotides matching TRBD2. The CDR3 consists of 12 residues. Germline loops: CDR1 FNHDT, CDR2 SITEND (reference sequence). The CDR3 loop reads CASSWGENTLYF. The DNA read from the CDR3 is TGTGCCAGCAGTTGGGGGGAAAAC. The full variable domain, rest sourced from reference TRBV19 and TRBJ2-4, is GGIITQTPKFLIGQEGQKLTLKCQQNFNHDTMYWYRQDSGKGLRLIYYSITENDLQKGDLSEGYDASREKKSSFSLTVTSAQKNEMAVFLCASSWGENTLYFGAGTRLSVL.

A few counts support this clone. Gene labels here are mouse ones. From the germline J gene comes the end of the CDR3, since the read stops 4 residues before it. J is TRBJ2-7 and V is TRBV1; tentative D call: TRBD1 (5 bases). There are 13 residues in the CDR3. CDR1 is NSQYPW, CDR2 LRSPGD, per germline (reference sequence). CDR3 DNA, as far as it was read: TGCACCTGCAGTGCCCAGGGATCTTAT. This sequence encodes CTCSAQGSY. In full, the CDR3 reads CTCSAQGSYEQYF.

As to this clone: Here the gene names and germline are mouse. The CDR3 sequence is CASSDKQKNYAEQFF. CDR3 bases read: TGTGCCAGCAGTGATAAACAGAAAAACTATGCT. The chain is built from TRBV13-3 and TRBJ2-1; unclear D gene. The DNA ends 4 residues before the CDR3 does, and the rest of the CDR3 is filled in from the germline J gene. CDR3 length: 15 amino acids. Germline CDR1 NNHDY, CDR2 SYVADS. Trimming left V 1 base short and J 1 base short, with 9 bases between.

With respect to this clone: Gene names refer to mouse genes. The read stops 4 residues short of the end of the CDR3; the missing end is completed from the germline J gene. The J gene is TRBJ2-7, the V gene TRBV14; 8 bases agree with TRBD1. The length of the CDR3 is 14 residues. The V gene end was trimmed by 4 bases and the J gene end by 0 bases; junction bases not matched to a gene: 3. Per the germline V gene, CDR1 is SGHDT and CDR2 is FRDEAV. The CDR3 sequence is CASSLDRGSYEQYF. CDR3 DNA, as far as it was read: TGTGCCAGCAGTCTCGACAGGGGCTCCTAT.

About this clone itself: Here the gene names and germline are mouse. The sequenced fragment ends 4 residues before the CDR3 boundary, so the rest is inferred from the germline J gene. This chain uses TRBV1 with TRBJ2-1; D possibly corresponds to TRBD2 (7 bases). This CDR3 spans 13 amino acids. Germline CDR1 is NSQYPW and CDR2 is LRSPGD (reference sequence). CDR3 bases read: TGCACCTGCAGTGCTCTGGGGGCGGCT. Protein: CTCSALGAA. The entire CDR3 is CTCSALGAAEQFF.

To note about this clone: The listed genes are named as in mouse. With the read ending 4 residues before the CDR3 end, the germline J gene is used to fill in that end. The chain is built from TRBV1 and TRBJ2-4; the match to TRBD2 covers 13 bases. This CDR3 spans 14 amino acids. Germline CDR1 NSQYPW, CDR2 LRSPGD (reference sequence). This CDR3 is CTCSGTGGANTLYF. CDR3 bases read: TGCACCTGCAGTGGGACTGGGGGGGCCAAC.

On this clone: These gene names are mouse names. This CDR3 is CASSMTGKNTGQLYF. Incomplete CDR3 DNA: TGTGCCAGCAGTATGACAGGGAAAAACACCGGG. The chain employs TRBV19 and TRBJ2-2; TRBD1 matches at 7 bases. The observed sequence ends 4 residues before the CDR3 terminus, with the missing tail filled in from the germline J gene. Per the germline V gene, CDR1 is FNHDT and CDR2 is SITEND (reference sequence). The CDR3 contains 15 residues. Germline trimming cut 2 bases from V and 1 base from J; bases unmatched to any gene: 2.

A note on this clone: The gene names given are mouse names. The read falls 4 residues short of the CDR3 end, and the missing part is taken from the germline J gene. The gene calls are TRBV31 and TRBJ2-1; D could derive from TRBD1 or TRBD2 (6 bases each). The germline V and J ends were trimmed by 0 bases and 6 bases, with 6 bases remaining between them. Germline CDR1 reads GKSSPN; CDR2 reads SITVG. This CDR3 has 12 residues. This CDR3 reads CAWSLGAAEQFF. Incomplete CDR3 DNA: TGTGCCTGGAGTCTGGGGGCTGCT.

Regarding this clone: Mouse names are used for the genes. The read stops 4 residues short of the end of the CDR3; the missing end is completed from the germline J gene. The V call is TRBV13-3, the J call TRBJ2-3, with 9 positions matching TRBD1. CDR3 size: 19 residues. The germline gives CDR1 NNHDY, CDR2 SYVADS. J lost 1 base, V lost 1 base, and 13 bases had no gene match. CDR3 region: CASSDPGQGEGLGAETLYF. CDR3 DNA, as far as it was read: TGTGCCAGCAGTGATCCGGGACAGGGAGAAGGACTTGGTGCAGAA.

In its sample, this clone was seen a few times. Gene names are the mouse ones. The read falls 4 residues short of the CDR3 end, and the missing part is taken from the germline J gene. This chain uses TRBV17 with TRBJ2-7, with 9 bases that match TRBD1. CDR1 MNHDT and CDR2 YYDKIL come from the germline V gene. This CDR3 is built from 13 residues. CDR3 bases read: TGTGCTAGCGGATACCGGGACAGGGAT. Amino acid sequence: CASGYRDRD. The full-length CDR3 reads as CASGYRDRDEQYF.

This clone was observed a handful of times. Here the gene names and germline are mouse. The observed sequence ends 4 residues before the CDR3 terminus, with the missing tail filled in from the germline J gene. V usage is TRBV31 and J usage is TRBJ1-2; the match to TRBD1 covers 7 bases. The CDR3 consists of 13 residues. The junction had 5 bases not matched to a gene; V was cut back by 3 bases and J by 4 bases. Germline V CDR1 and CDR2: GKSSPN, SITVG. The CDR3 region is CAWSPDRASDYTF. The DNA read from the CDR3 is TGTGCCTGGAGCCCCGACAGGGCCTCC.

This clone has just a few counts. Mouse names are used for the genes. The read comes to an end 4 residues before the CDR3 does, leaving the germline J gene to fill in the end. The gene calls are TRBV1 and TRBJ2-3; 8 bases align to TRBD1. CDR1 is NSQYPW, CDR2 LRSPGD, per germline (reference sequence). This CDR3 is built from 15 residues. With V trimmed by 6 bases and J by 0 bases, 5 bases remained unmatched. CDR3 DNA (partial): TGCACCTGCAGACCGGGACAGGATAGTGCAGAA. Translated: CTCRPGQDSAE. The full CDR3 reads CTCRPGQDSAETLYF.